This TCR beta chain was captured in a study of T cell changes during pregnancy in multiple sclerosis. Libraries were prepared by immunoSEQ multiplex PCR; TCRdb keeps only in-frame clonotypes and omits some of them. The sample contains approximately 74,000 clones, 70% to 90% of which appear only once. This clone has more than one count but fewer than ten. The V gene end was trimmed by 6 bases and the J gene end by 5 bases; junction bases not matched to a gene: 6. There are 14 residues in the CDR3. Germline assignment: CDR1 LNHNV and CDR2 YYDKDF (reference sequence). The chain combines TRBV15 with TRBJ1-5; 8 nucleotides align to TRBD1. The material sequenced was peripheral blood, taken before pregnancy. This TCR came from a female donor with multiple sclerosis, enrolled in a pregnancy study. CDR3 sequence reads: CATSILQGDQPQHF. CDR3 coding DNA: TGTGCCACCAGTATTCTACAGGGGGATCAGCCCCAGCATTTT.